This is a list of T cell receptor beta chains from one sample in a study of blood T cell repertoires in COVID-19. Measured with immunoSEQ multiplex PCR; TCRdb has only the in-frame clones, and not every one. The sample has nearly 250,000 clones, approximately 86% seen once. Sample: peripheral blood. The source of these receptors is a woman aged 55-69 years who had recovered from COVID-19. Both conserved end residues are part of each CDR3. Fields, in order: clone size, V gene, D gene, J gene, CDR3 protein, CDR3 DNA. A D gene is named only where the DNA matches it firmly. Some rows have no size entry. The others give once, few or many, or a class for an expanded clone.

.	TRBV19	TRBD1	TRBJ2-4	CASSINAQGVRDF	TGTGCCAGTAGTATTAATGCGCAGGGGGTTCGCGACTTC
.	TRBV2	.	TRBJ2-6	CASSGAGANVLTF	TGTGCCAGCTCCGGGGCTGGGGCCAACGTCCTGACTTTC
few	TRBV7-3	TRBD2	TRBJ2-1	CASSSGGLAAYNEQFF	TGTGCCAGCTCGTCTGGGGGACTAGCGGCTTACAATGAGCAGTTCTTC
.	TRBV10-1	TRBD1	TRBJ2-1	CASTQTGINEQFF	TGCGCCAGCACCCAGACAGGGATCAATGAGCAGTTCTTC
.	TRBV28	.	TRBJ1-5	CASSPSMVGTHQPQHF	TGTGCCAGCAGCCCCTCGATGGTCGGGACTCATCAGCCCCAGCATTTT
.	TRBV20-1	.	TRBJ1-2	CSASSGVLYGYTF	TGCAGTGCTAGTTCGGGGGTTCTCTATGGCTACACCTTC
.	TRBV12-3/TRBV12-4	TRBD1	TRBJ1-4	CASQGQRHEKLFF	TGTGCCAGTCAGGGACAGCGTCATGAAAAACTGTTTTTT
.	TRBV9	.	TRBJ1-3	CASSVALDFSGNTIYF	TGTGCCAGCAGCGTAGCCCTAGATTTCTCTGGAAACACCATATATTTT
once	TRBV6-5	TRBD1	TRBJ1-2	CASSQGQHYGYTF	TGTGCCAGCAGTCAGGGACAGCACTATGGCTACACCTTC
.	TRBV5-5	TRBD1	TRBJ1-2	CASSLGTGEAYGYTF	TGTGCCAGCAGCTTGGGGACAGGGGAGGCCTATGGCTACACCTTC
.	TRBV4-1	TRBD1	TRBJ2-2	CASSHRDREPGELFF	TGCGCCAGCAGCCACCGGGACAGGGAGCCCGGGGAGCTGTTTTTT
.	TRBV19	TRBD1	TRBJ2-3	CASSIGHRGVYGTDTQYF	TGTGCCAGTAGTATTGGTCACAGGGGAGTGTACGGCACAGATACGCAGTATTTT